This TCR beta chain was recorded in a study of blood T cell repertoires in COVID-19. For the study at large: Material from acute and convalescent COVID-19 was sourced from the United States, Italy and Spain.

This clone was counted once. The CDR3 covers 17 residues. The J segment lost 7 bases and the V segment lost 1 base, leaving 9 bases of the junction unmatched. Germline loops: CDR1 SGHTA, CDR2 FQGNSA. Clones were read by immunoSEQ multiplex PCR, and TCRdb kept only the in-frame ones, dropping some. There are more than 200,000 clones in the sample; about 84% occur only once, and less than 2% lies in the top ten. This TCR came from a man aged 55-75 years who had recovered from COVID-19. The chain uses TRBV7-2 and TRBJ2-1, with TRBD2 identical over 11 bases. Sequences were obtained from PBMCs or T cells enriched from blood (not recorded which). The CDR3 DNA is TGTGCCAGCAGCTTAGGGTTGGGGCTAGCGGGGGGTAATGAGCAGTTCTTC. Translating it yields CASSLGLGLAGGNEQFF.